This T cell receptor (beta chain) derives from a study of T cells in Graves' hyperthyroidism and ophthalmopathy (dated by TCRdb to the late 2010s). Regarding the study in general: To identify TCR V-J signatures that set the groups apart, the researchers used a discovery cohort of about a hundred patients, made up of 40 to 45 with Graves' ophthalmopathy and 57 with stable Graves' hyperthyroidism. After sampling, hyperthyroidism patients received methimazole starting at 30 mg daily, and ophthalmopathy patients received high-dose intravenous methylprednisolone. The paper reports TCR Vbeta CDR3 sequencing of 130 to 150 peripheral blood samples: under 45 ophthalmopathy, around 80 hyperthyroidism and around 17 progressor patients. Whether ophthalmopathy could be predicted prospectively was tested in an independent validation cohort made up of about 18 hyperthyroidism patients plus 17 patients who later progressed to ophthalmopathy. The 95 to 100 discovery patients were divided at random into training and test sets in a 7:3 ratio. In about six Graves' hyperthyroidism patients, the study also compared T-cell repertoires from thyroid tissue with T-cell repertoires from blood. Study-wide findings and limitations: Sample size was not statistically predetermined, and blinding of investigators to group allocation was not performed. A model built on a 13 V-J signature distinguished ophthalmopathy from stable hyperthyroidism, reaching over 85% sensitivity and 81.08% specificity in cross-validation and 80%/75% in testing. Most expanded thyroid clonotypes (frequency above 0.001) were also found in blood, which suggests that blood repertoires may mirror thyroid immune responses. During validation, the model predicted progression to ophthalmopathy a median of roughly six months ahead of onset, with around 71% sensitivity and around 72% specificity.

The trim is 4 bases for V and 3 bases for J, with a gap of 13 bases between the germline ends. Per the germline V gene, SGDLS is the CDR1 and YYNGEE is the CDR2. The cysteine opens and the phenylalanine closes a CDR3 of 14 amino acids. Left in the record is the CDR3 DNA by itself, 42 bases read in frame from the first base. The TCR beta CDR3 regions were amplified from RNA transcripts. For the first round of RT-PCR on the TCR CDR3, the HTBI primer set was used together with the Qiagen OneStep RT-PCR kit. Libraries were constructed in a second round of multiplex PCR, after which size selection and purification were carried out. The libraries were sequenced on an Illumina HiSeq2000 using paired-end 100 bp reads. Under the source paper's analysis protocol: SOAPnuke was used to process the raw data, removing reads that contained adapters or uncalled bases, had a mean Phred below 15, or lacked an exact match to the constant primer or identifier. COPE v1.2.5 was used to merge the high-quality paired reads, and each unique nucleotide sequence was defined as a clonotype. MiTCR v1.1 was used to align clonotypes to the IMGT TRBV, TRBD and TRBJ reference segments. The analysis was restricted to V-J combinations with a frequency above 0.0001, which together covered 99% to 99.2% of the repertoires. The TCS score was defined as F50 (clonal expansion) divided by E x V (chaos), with BLOSUM62-based TCRdist calculated between CDR3 peptides within each V-J. Welch's t-statistics and random forest reduced fewer than 550 V-J features to 10 to 15, which were used in a naive Bayes classifier (R e1071). The similarity between thyroid and blood repertoires was quantified using the Morisita-Horn index. TCRdb handled the public reads itself, with Q25 trimming in fastp and clone calling in MiXCR, and kept productive beta chains. For every CDR3 protein sequence, its rows merge into one entry that carries the most common genes and DNA. None of the V and J calls come from the authors' own analysis; TCRdb made them. This sample lists more than 500,000 distinct CDR3 sequences; over 45% were detected once. The ten top clones hold about two fifths of the sample.

The study excluded patients with uncontrolled infections, other autoimmune diseases, pregnancy or lactation. Diagnoses relied on clinical symptoms, serum thyroxine and TRAb, thyroid ultrasound and orbital computed tomography. Total RNA was extracted using Trizol reagent, and RNA quality was assessed on an Agilent 2100 Bioanalyzer. As for this clonotype: Its antigen has not been determined. No quality values exist for individual bases; no much larger clone is one base distant.

The sequencing input was peripheral blood or thyroid tissue (not recorded which). Recombination connected TRBV9 to TRBJ1-1; the D gene identity is not certain. This receptor was identified in an adult woman with Graves' disease, either hyperthyroidism or ophthalmopathy (not recorded which). The bases are TGTGCCAGCAGCCCAAGGGTCCGTTACACTGAAGCTTTCTTT. The translation is CASSPRVRYTEAFF.